The text below deals with one T cell receptor (beta chain). Its specificity is unknown. This sample stems from a study of post-analysis software for immune sequencing data. Across the whole study: The patients showed relapsing-remitting, secondary progressive and progressive-relapsing multiple sclerosis courses. Whole-study findings and limits: Among roughly 5 TRBV segments more frequent in patients than controls were TRBV5-6, TRBV5-1 and TRBV20-1. Versus controls, multiple sclerosis patients showed significantly lower diversity (normalized Chao1). Under the F measure, samples that were prepared in one batch clustered strongly together.

This CDR3 is built from 17 residues. Looked up from germline, CDR1 is DFQATT and CDR2 is SNEGSKA (reference sequence). V shed 4 bases and J 6 bases; nucleotides not matched to a gene: 13. Unique molecular identifiers tagged the TCR beta cDNA libraries. It was from approximately 0.91 to 9.4 million T cells that some 470,000 cDNA molecules came. TCRdb passed the PCR reads through MiXCR, listing each CDR3 protein once. This table has hundreds of thousands of distinct CDR3 sequences, roughly 27% appearing once. Sequenced input: blood. This clonotype was obtained from a girl aged 5 to 17 with multiple sclerosis. V and J are TRBV20-1 and TRBJ2-1, with 12 bases that match TRBD1. The CDR3: CSANAGTGGAVFNEQFF. The CDR3 nucleotides read TGCAGTGCTAACGCCGGGACAGGGGGCGCGGTATTCAATGAGCAGTTCTTC.